This T cell receptor (beta chain) is drawn from a study of early T cells in non-severe SARS-CoV-2 infection. General study results and limits: Reliance on VDJdb matching favored anti-spike CD8 responses; private and CD4 specificities were missed.

Trimming stripped 6 bases from V and 2 bases from J, with 2 bases between. The CDR3 loop spans 11 amino acids. CDR1 MNHNS and CDR2 SASEGT come from the germline V gene. Each CDR3 protein is one row after TCRdb ran MiXCR on the 5' RACE reads. The sample carries tens of thousands of distinct CDR3 sequences, more than 10% recorded once. Concerning this clonotype itself: Antigen unknown.

This clonotype was obtained from an adult who was a healthcare worker with PCR-confirmed SARS-CoV-2 infection or an uninfected control (not recorded which). The donor label of this sample is uncertain. The rearrangement uses TRBV6-1 and TRBJ2-1, with unresolved D. The sample here was whole blood, taken at baseline. The CDR3 protein is CASRTYNEQFF. CDR3 nucleotides: TGTGCCAGCAGGACCTACAATGAGCAGTTCTTC.